The 10 T cell receptor beta chains below come from one sample, sequenced in a study of control samples from healthy donors and cancer patients. Assay used: immunoSEQ multiplex PCR; TCRdb lists only in-frame clones, some missing. Its clone listing holds 150,000 to 200,000 clones. The material sequenced was blood. The receptors stem from a woman aged 25 to 39 in good health.

In nucleotides, the CDR3 is TGTGCCAGCAGTTTACGTCTGAAGGGGACGACCCGTGGCTACACCTTC. Its protein product is CASSLRLKGTTRGYTF. The chain is built from TRBV28 and TRBJ1-2, with TRBD1 as a possible D gene (5 bases). Germline assignment: CDR1 MDHEN and CDR2 SYDVKM. This CDR3 is 16 amino acids long. V was cut by 2 bases and J by 7 bases, with 20 bases left in between.

This chain uses TRBV7-9 with TRBJ1-3, with D hard to call. V was pared by 0 bases and J by 2 bases, with 11 bases between. Germline lookup yields CDR1 SEHNR and CDR2 FQNEAQ (reference sequence). CDR3 length equals 16 residues. The DNA for the CDR3 is TGTGCCAGCAGCTTAGCCGCCGGGAGCCCTGGAAACACCATATATTTT. Amino acids: CASSLAAGSPGNTIYF.

The chain is built from TRBV7-9 and TRBJ2-3; D not resolved. Looked up from germline, CDR1 is SEHNR and CDR2 is FQNEAQ (reference sequence). This CDR3 spans 14 amino acids. Deletions cut 5 bases from V and 6 bases from J, with 15 bases between. DNA for the CDR3: TGTGCCAGCAGCATCGTTTATTTCCGGGATACGCAGTATTTT. The encoded protein is CASSIVYFRDTQYF.

The chain links TRBV3-1 (or the pseudogene TRBV3-2) to TRBJ1-2, with D maybe TRBD1 (6 bases). Germline CDR1 reads LGHDT; CDR2 reads YNNKEL (reference sequence). The CDR3 contains 16 residues. Trimming shortened V by 2 bases and J by 3 bases, and 16 bases separated the two germline ends. The CDR3, as DNA: TGTGCCAGCAGCCAAAGGTGGGGGCCTGCGGACTATGGCTACACCTTC. Translating gives CASSQRWGPADYGYTF.

The V and J genes are TRBV28 and TRBJ1-2, with unresolved D. Germline assignment: CDR1 MDHEN and CDR2 SYDVKM. The CDR3 contains 11 residues. V dropped 3 bases and J dropped 5 bases, with 4 bases sitting between them. The CDR3, as DNA: TGTGCCAGCAGTTTTGGGTATGGCTACACCTTC. This encodes CASSFGYGYTF.

The chain has TRBV18 and TRBJ1-1; D gene uncertain. The V gene's germline CDR1 is KGHSH and CDR2 LQKENI. V lost 3 bases to trimming and J lost 3 bases, with 14 bases between them. The CDR3 extends over 15 amino acids. This CDR3 is CASSPLELRDTEAFF. The CDR3 coding sequence is TGTGCCAGCTCACCGCTTGAACTTAGGGACACTGAAGCTTTCTTT.

The J gene is TRBJ1-2, the V gene TRBV28; a weak D match, TRBD1 (5 bases). Germline V gene data show CDR1 as MDHEN and CDR2 as SYDVKM. The V end was cut by 7 bases, the J end by 2 bases, with 14 bases between. The CDR3 runs to 14 residues. CDR3 nucleotide sequence: TGTGCCAGCATGGTAGGGGCCCTAAACTATGGCTACACCTTC. It yields the protein CASMVGALNYGYTF.

The gene calls are TRBV3-1 (or the pseudogene TRBV3-2) and TRBJ1-4, with 9 bases identical to TRBD1. The trim removed 5 bases at V and 10 bases at J, leaving 8 bases unmatched. Germline CDR1 reads LGHDT; CDR2 reads YNNKEL (reference sequence). The CDR3 consists of 14 residues. In DNA, the CDR3 is TGTGCCAGCAGCTTCCGGGACAGGGAGGGAAAACTGTTTTTT. It specifies CASSFRDREGKLFF.

The chain recombines TRBV6-5 with TRBJ1-2; D ambiguous. From germline, CDR1 is MNHEY and CDR2 SVGAGI. V was shortened by 5 bases and J by 3 bases, with 16 bases between the two germline ends. The CDR3 has 15 amino acids. This chain's CDR3 is CASSLFSAGDYGYTF. The CDR3 coding sequence is TGTGCCAGCAGTCTTTTCAGTGCGGGTGACTATGGCTACACCTTC.

The rearrangement joins TRBV11-2 to TRBJ2-7; no definite D call. The CDR3 covers 12 residues. Germline CDR1 is SGHAT and CDR2 is FQNNGV. V was shortened by 2 bases and J by 5 bases, with 7 bases between the two germline ends. The chain's CDR3 is CASSLLENEQYF. The CDR3 DNA is TGTGCCAGCAGCTTATTGGAGAACGAGCAGTACTTC.